The 30 T cell receptor beta chains given below trace back to one sample, sequenced in a study of response to subunit inactivated influenza vaccine. TCRdb ran MiXCR on the RT-PCR reads and lists one entry per CDR3 protein. The table lists under 550,000 distinct CDR3 sequences, approximately 7.2% of them singletons. Sequenced material: PBMCs from blood, taken roughly 24 months after vaccination. The receptors originated from a man aged 50 to 75 who received an inactivated influenza vaccine.

This sequence joins TRBV20-1 and TRBJ2-3, with TRBD2 identical over 8 bases. Looked up from germline, CDR1 is DFQATT and CDR2 is SNEGSKA (reference sequence). After removal of 6 bases from V and 1 base from J, the junction contained 9 bases not matched to a gene. This CDR3 comprises 15 residues. This chain's CDR3 is CSAGGGAGGTDTQYF. In DNA, the CDR3 is TGCAGTGCCGGGGGGGGAGCGGGGGGCACAGATACGCAGTATTTT.

The chain uses TRBV12-3 or TRBV12-4 and TRBJ2-4, with D hard to call. The CDR3 has 13 residues. Deletions cut 7 bases from V and 7 bases from J, with 14 bases between. The CDR3 region has the DNA TGTGCCAGCAATCTAGGGTCTGGGAACATTCAGTACTTC. As protein: CASNLGSGNIQYF.

This clonotype was picked up a small number of times. This chain joins TRBV20-1 and TRBJ2-2; D may be TRBD1 or TRBD2 (7 bases each). The V gene's germline CDR1 is DFQATT and CDR2 SNEGSKA (reference sequence). V was clipped by 1 base and J by 5 bases, with 14 bases between them. The CDR3 length is 15 residues. Here the CDR3 reads CSARGGRGGTGELFF. The DNA of the CDR3 is TGCAGTGCTAGAGGCGGCAGGGGGGGAACCGGGGAGCTGTTTTTT.

Ten or more counts support this clonotype. The J gene is TRBJ2-1, the V gene TRBV7-2; 11 nucleotides match TRBD2. Germline CDR1 reads SGHTA; CDR2 reads FQGNSA. The CDR3 is made up of 15 amino acids. Losses at the gene ends were 5 bases for V and 4 bases for J; bases not matched to a gene: 4. CDR3 protein: CASSVGTSGYNEQFF. CDR3 sequence (DNA): TGTGCCAGCAGCGTAGGGACTAGCGGTTACAATGAGCAGTTCTTC.

The rearrangement links TRBV11-2 to TRBJ1-6; D may be TRBD1 (5 bases). This CDR3 has 14 residues. Germline V gene lookup returns CDR1 SGHAT and CDR2 FQNNGV. The V gene lost 3 bases and the J gene lost 10 bases, with 13 bases spanning the gap. CDR3 nucleotides: TGTGCCAGCAGCTTTGACAGAATGCGGTCACCCCTCCACTTT. This sequence encodes CASSFDRMRSPLHF.

The V and J genes are TRBV5-1 and TRBJ2-2; TRBD2 matches at 8 bases. Unmatched junction bases numbered 7, after V lost 0 bases and J lost 3 bases. The CDR3 length is 17 residues. From germline, CDR1 is SGHRS and CDR2 YFSETQ. The CDR3 reads CASSLAVVAGYTGELFF. DNA of the CDR3: TGCGCCAGCAGCTTGGCCGTGGTAGCGGGATACACCGGGGAGCTGTTTTTT.

The chain employs TRBV11-1 and TRBJ2-5; D remains unclear. Trimming pared 4 bases from V and 3 bases from J, leaving 9 bases between. This CDR3 is 13 amino acids long. Per germline, CDR1 SGHAT and CDR2 FQDESV (reference sequence). This CDR3 reads CASSSLREETQYF. The CDR3 DNA reads TGTGCCAGCAGCTCCCTACGGGAAGAGACCCAGTACTTC.

This clonotype has a count of ten or more. This chain joins TRBV4-2 and TRBJ2-3; 7 bases align to TRBD1. V lost 3 bases to trimming and J lost 0 bases; unmatched junction nucleotides: 3. The germline CDR1 and CDR2 sequences are LGHNA and YNFKEQ. The CDR3 is 15 residues long. This CDR3 is CASSQGTDSTDTQYF. CDR3 nucleotides: TGTGCCAGCAGCCAGGGGACAGACAGCACAGATACGCAGTATTTT.

This clonotype was observed a few times. The rearrangement uses TRBV20-1 and TRBJ1-5, with unresolved D. The CDR3 length is 16 residues. The germline CDR1 and CDR2 sequences are DFQATT and SNEGSKA (reference sequence). V lost 1 base to trimming and J lost 0 bases, with 13 bases between them. CDR3 nucleotides: TGCAGTGCTAGAGTACCTAAAGGGCATAGCAATCAGCCCCAGCATTTT. Residues: CSARVPKGHSNQPQHF.

In its sample, this clonotype was seen a few times. The chain recombines TRBV29-1 with TRBJ2-5, with TRBD1 matching 11 bases. Losses at the gene ends were 1 base for V and 5 bases for J; bases not matched to a gene: 9. The germline V gene has CDR1 SQVTM and CDR2 ANQGSEA. The CDR3 spans 16 residues. In DNA, the CDR3 is TGCAGCGTTGAAGGACGGACAGGGGGCGCGTTCGAGACCCAGTACTTC. This codes for CSVEGRTGGAFETQYF. The entire variable domain, with the rest obtained from reference TRBV29-1 and TRBJ2-5, is as follows: SAVISQKPSRDICQRGTSLTIQCQVDSQVTMMFWYRQQPGQSLTLIATANQGSEATYESGFVIDKFPISRPNLTFSTLTVSNMSPEDSSIYLCSVEGRTGGAFETQYFGPGTRLLVL.

This clonotype was seen more than once but under ten times. The rearrangement uses TRBV28 and TRBJ1-6, with 7 bases matching TRBD1. The CDR3 loop spans 16 amino acids. J was trimmed by 0 bases and V by 6 bases; bases with no gene match: 5. CDR1 and CDR2 from the germline V gene are MDHEN and SYDVKM. CDR3 sequence: CASSLDRSSYNSPLHF. The CDR3, as DNA: TGTGCCAGCAGCTTGGACAGGAGCTCCTATAATTCACCCCTCCACTTT.

V and J are TRBV7-2 and TRBJ1-4, with D possibly matching TRBD1 (5 bases). Trimming removed 0 bases from V and 8 bases from J, with 16 bases in between. CDR3 size: 16 residues. Germline V gene lookup returns CDR1 SGHTA and CDR2 FQGNSA. CDR3 coding DNA: TGTGCCAGCAGCTTAGCGGCGGGGGGAAAGGGGGAAAAACTGTTTTTT. Amino acids: CASSLAAGGKGEKLFF.

This clonotype was detected ten times or more. The chain carries TRBV6-1 and TRBJ1-3, with 9 bases aligning to TRBD1. Germline V gene sequence: CDR1 MNHNS, CDR2 SASEGT. The CDR3 runs 15 residues. With V trimmed by 6 bases and J by 4 bases, 7 bases remained unmatched. This CDR3 is CASRRTGDAGNTIYF. The CDR3 DNA reads as TGTGCCAGCAGGAGGACAGGGGACGCGGGAAACACCATATATTTT.

The chain links TRBV21-1 to TRBJ2-2. TRBV21-1 is marked as a pseudogene. The CDR3 is made up of 18 amino acids. The chain's CDR3 is CASSKEMRKRLSTGELFF. The CDR3 coding sequence is TGTGCCAGCAGCAAAGAGATGAGAAAGCGACTGAGCACCGGGGAGCTGTTTTTT.

This clonotype has just a few counts. The chain uses TRBV20-1 and TRBJ2-1; TRBD2 matches 9 bases. Losses at the gene ends were 3 bases for V and 4 bases for J; bases not matched to a gene: 13. There are 17 residues in the CDR3. CDR1 DFQATT and CDR2 SNEGSKA come from the germline V gene (reference sequence). The CDR3 loop reads CSASLLAGGPSYNEQFF. CDR3 nucleotides: TGCAGTGCTAGTCTATTGGCGGGAGGGCCCTCGTACAATGAGCAGTTCTTC.

CDR3 DNA sequence: TGTGCCAGCAGCGTAGCACCGCGGAAGGGCCACACAGATACGCAGTATTTT. Its translation: CASSVAPRKGHTDTQYF. The V gene is TRBV9, the J gene TRBJ2-3; D unclear. With 0 bases removed from V and 2 bases from J, the gap between germline ends came to 16 bases. This CDR3 has 17 amino acids. Germline lookup yields CDR1 SGDLS and CDR2 YYNGEE.

This clonotype occurred a few times. The chain has TRBV12-3 or TRBV12-4 and TRBJ1-4; TRBD1 matches at 7 bases. With V trimmed by 5 bases and J by 7 bases, 10 bases remained unmatched. This CDR3 spans 15 amino acids. DNA for the CDR3: TGTGCCAGCAGTCCCCGGTTAGGGGGCTTTGAAAAACTGTTTTTT. Protein product: CASSPRLGGFEKLFF.

This clonotype was seen a handful of times. The chain employs TRBV6-1 and TRBJ2-2; D is possibly TRBD2 (7 bases). Trimming took 0 bases from V and 7 from J, leaving 15 bases between them. This CDR3 has 16 residues. Germline values: CDR1 MNHNS, CDR2 SASEGT. CDR3: CASSEALRGGHGELFF. The DNA for the CDR3 is TGTGCCAGCAGTGAAGCGCTTAGGGGGGGACACGGGGAGCTGTTTTTT.

This clonotype has at least ten counts. The chain has TRBV20-1 and TRBJ1-1, with 11 positions matching TRBD1. Per germline, CDR1 DFQATT and CDR2 SNEGSKA (reference sequence). With 0 bases clipped from V and 3 bases from J, the junction kept 3 bases outside the gene matches. CDR3 length: 15 amino acids. The chain's CDR3 is CSARDGTGGDTEAFF. The DNA for the CDR3 is TGCAGTGCTAGAGACGGGACAGGGGGTGACACTGAAGCTTTCTTT.

The rearrangement uses TRBV20-1 and TRBJ2-1; 12 nucleotides agree with TRBD2. V lost 3 bases and J lost 6; bases outside the gene matches: 3. This CDR3 region has 14 residues. CDR1 DFQATT and CDR2 SNEGSKA come from the germline V gene (reference sequence). The CDR3 here is CSARGLAGSNEQFF. CDR3 DNA sequence: TGCAGTGCTAGGGGACTAGCGGGTAGCAATGAGCAGTTCTTC.

This CDR3 reads CSARDPGQRLMNTEAFF. The CDR3 DNA follows: TGCAGTGCTAGAGACCCCGGTCAACGCCTCATGAACACTGAAGCTTTCTTT. V usage is TRBV20-1 and J usage is TRBJ1-1, with unresolved D. The CDR3 totals 17 residues. Trimming removed 0 bases from V and 0 bases from J, with 17 bases in between. Germline CDR1 reads DFQATT; CDR2 reads SNEGSKA (reference sequence).

Ten or more counts support this clonotype. The J gene is TRBJ2-2, the V gene TRBV4-3, with a tentative D call TRBD2 (5 bases). The ends were cut back, 4 bases at V and 7 bases at J, with 10 bases in the middle. From germline, CDR1 is LGHNA and CDR2 YSLEER. The CDR3 is made up of 13 amino acids. CDR3 in amino acids: CASSPERFGELFF. CDR3 DNA: TGCGCCAGCAGCCCCGAGCGGTTCGGGGAGCTGTTTTTT.

The chain recombines TRBV7-2 with TRBJ1-1, with TRBD1 as a possible D gene (6 bases). Germline lookup yields CDR1 SGHTA and CDR2 FQGNSA. Trimming took 4 bases from V and 8 from J, leaving 11 bases between them. This CDR3 is built from 12 residues. The CDR3 sequence is CASSWIGTEAFF. CDR3 in DNA: TGTGCCAGCAGCTGGATTGGGACAGAAGCTTTCTTT.

This clonotype was found many times. This sequence joins TRBV11-2 and TRBJ2-3; no reliable D call. Between the trimmed V and J ends, which lost 0 bases and 6 bases, there was a span of 4 bases. CDR1 and CDR2 from the germline V gene are SGHAT and FQNNGV. CDR3 size: 12 residues. CDR3: CASSLDPDTQYF. Written as DNA, the CDR3 is TGTGCCAGCAGCTTAGATCCCGATACGCAGTATTTT.

The J gene is TRBJ1-4, the V gene TRBV4-1; D is possibly TRBD1 (6 bases). Germline values: CDR1 MGHRA, CDR2 YSYEKL. The length of the CDR3 is 17 residues. Deletions cut 4 bases from V and 10 bases from J, with 25 bases between. The CDR3 loop is CASSPTSRQAEVGKLFF. In nucleotides, the CDR3 is TGCGCCAGCAGCCCCACGTCCCGACAGGCGGAAGTGGGAAAACTGTTTTTT.

In its sample, this clonotype was seen a few times. This rearrangement joins TRBV7-2 to TRBJ2-1; 8 bases match TRBD2. The CDR3 loop spans 16 amino acids. With 3 bases clipped from V and 8 bases from J, the junction kept 12 bases outside the gene matches. Germline-derived CDR1 and CDR2 are SGHTA and FQGNSA. CDR3 coding DNA: TGTGCCAGCAGCTTTCCGGGACTAGTATCTTTCGATGAGCAGTTCTTC. Translating it yields CASSFPGLVSFDEQFF. Complete variable domain (other parts from reference TRBV7-2 and TRBJ2-1): GAGVSQSPSNKVTEKGKDVELRCDPISGHTALYWYRQSLGQGLEFLIYFQGNSAPDKSGLPSDRFSAERTGGSVSTLTIQRTQQEDSAVYLCASSFPGLVSFDEQFFGPGTRLTVL.

This clonotype was seen repeatedly, ten times or more. J is TRBJ1-5 and V is TRBV12-3 or TRBV12-4; D is perhaps TRBD1 (6 bases). The CDR3 is 16 amino acids. Trimming cost V 6 bases and J 3 bases, with 18 bases left between them. CDR3 protein: CASSSGVGGPNQPQHF. In DNA form, the CDR3 reads TGTGCCAGCAGCTCGGGTGTTGGGGGGCCCAATCAGCCCCAGCATTTT.

This clonotype was picked up a small number of times. The chain uses TRBV6-5 and TRBJ2-3, with D unresolved. The V gene lost 7 bases and the J gene lost 5 bases, with 10 bases spanning the gap. Germline V gives CDR1 MNHEY, CDR2 SVGAGI. CDR3 length: 12 residues. The CDR3 bases are TGTGCCAGCACCTCCCCGGGAGATACGCAGTATTTT. This codes for CASTSPGDTQYF.

Ten or more counts support this clonotype. The V and J genes are TRBV6-5 and TRBJ1-2; D remains ambiguous. Deletions cut 4 bases from V and 4 bases from J, with 13 bases between. The CDR3 runs 14 residues. CDR1 MNHEY and CDR2 SVGAGI come from the germline V gene. The CDR3 DNA is TGTGCCAGCAGTTCTTCCGGCCAACGCTATGGCTACACCTTC. Translation gives CASSSSGQRYGYTF.

This clonotype showed up many times. The chain recombines TRBV7-8 with TRBJ2-5; 15 bases map to TRBD2. The CDR3 consists of 16 residues. The trim removed 3 bases at V and 4 bases at J, leaving 3 bases unmatched. Germline lookup yields CDR1 SGHVS and CDR2 FQNEAQ. CDR3 amino acids: CASSFGTSGRLETQYF. The DNA of the CDR3 is TGTGCCAGCAGCTTCGGGACTAGCGGGAGGCTAGAGACCCAGTACTTC.